The 19 T cell receptor beta chains given below trace back to one sample, sequenced in a study of PD-1 blockade in classical Hodgkin lymphoma. Time point: cycle 4 day 1 (C4D1), after five to seven weeks of nivolumab. Following autologous stem cell transplantation, relapse occurred in every patient, and exposure to brentuximab vedotin varied. Method: immunoSEQ multiplex PCR; TCRdb's copy keeps in-frame clones and lacks some. The sample lists about 44,000 clones; 66% were seen once. Here the sequenced sample was peripheral blood mononuclear cells (PBMCs), taken before the fourth cycle of nivolumab. All receptors derive from a human donor with classical Hodgkin lymphoma.

DNA of the CDR3: TGTGCCAGTAGTATCGGACAGGGGGATGGGCAGTACTTC. Its translation: CASSIGQGDGQYF. This rearrangement joins TRBV19 to TRBJ2-7; 10 nucleotides line up with TRBD1. V shed 3 bases and J 9 bases; nucleotides not matched to a gene: 5. CDR3 size: 13 residues. From germline, CDR1 is LNHDA and CDR2 SQIVND (reference sequence).

The chain couples TRBV19 to TRBJ1-5; D remains unclear. The germline V and J ends were trimmed by 4 bases and 2 bases, with 12 bases remaining between them. The CDR3 totals 15 residues. Germline V gene sequence: CDR1 LNHDA, CDR2 SQIVND (reference sequence). The CDR3 nucleotides are TGTGCCAGTAGTAACGATGGCAGTCGCAATCAGCCCCAGCATTTT. This codes for CASSNDGSRNQPQHF. Using reference TRBV19 and TRBJ1-5 for the parts outside the CDR3, the full variable domain is DGGITQSPKYLFRKEGQNVTLSCEQNLNHDAMYWYRQDPGQGLRLIYYSQIVNDFQKGDIAEGYSVSREKKESFPLTVTSAQKNPTAFYLCASSNDGSRNQPQHFGDGTRLSIL.

The chain is built from TRBV6-9 and TRBJ1-5; D is undetermined. With 5 bases removed from V and 0 bases from J, the gap between germline ends came to 8 bases. Germline V gene data show CDR1 as MNHGY and CDR2 as SVAAGI. CDR3 size: 14 residues. CDR3 loop: CASSRGISNQPQHF. In DNA form, the CDR3 reads TGTGCCAGCAGTCGAGGGATTAGCAATCAGCCCCAGCATTTT.

The rearrangement uses TRBV7-9 and TRBJ1-1, with a weak D call TRBD1 (6 bases). The CDR3 runs 16 residues. The germline V gene encodes CDR1 SEHNR and CDR2 FQNEAQ (reference sequence). V was pared by 5 bases and J by 0 bases, with 16 bases between. The CDR3 coding sequence is TGTGCCAGCAGCCCGACATTCAGGGACATGAACACTGAAGCTTTCTTT. Translation gives CASSPTFRDMNTEAFF.

CDR3 sequence: CAWSGNSRETQYF. CDR3 in DNA: TGTGCCTGGAGTGGAAACAGTAGAGAGACCCAGTACTTC. V usage is TRBV30 and J usage is TRBJ2-5, with D uncertain. This CDR3 has 13 amino acids. V lost 1 base and J lost 4, with 10 bases in between. Per the germline V gene, CDR1 is GTSNPN and CDR2 is SVGIG (reference sequence).

This clone was detected only a few times. The rearrangement joins TRBV5-1 to TRBJ1-2, with D unclear. Germline CDR1 reads SGHRS; CDR2 reads YFSETQ. V dropped 4 bases and J dropped 0 bases, with 7 bases sitting between them. This CDR3 has 13 amino acids. DNA of the CDR3: TGCGCCAGCAGCGGTGGTTCTAACTATGGCTACACCTTC. Translating gives CASSGGSNYGYTF.

V usage is TRBV27 and J usage is TRBJ1-6, with 7 positions matching TRBD1. Germline lookup yields CDR1 MNHEY and CDR2 SMNVEV (reference sequence). The CDR3 contains 15 residues. V shed 8 bases and J 3 bases; nucleotides not matched to a gene: 7. The CDR3 loop is CASGTGQLYNSPLHF. The CDR3 coding sequence is TGTGCCAGCGGCACGGGACAGCTCTATAATTCACCCCTCCACTTT.

V usage is TRBV28 and J usage is TRBJ1-1; D call uncertain. Germline CDR1 is MDHEN and CDR2 is SYDVKM. With 6 bases removed from V and 0 bases from J, the gap between germline ends came to 11 bases. The CDR3 totals 14 residues. Here the CDR3 reads CASRQGGLNTEAFF. CDR3 DNA sequence: TGTGCCAGCAGACAAGGAGGATTGAACACTGAAGCTTTCTTT.

Concerning this clone itself: With a much larger clone just one base away, this may be a read error. The sample holds other DNA sequences that translate to the same CDR3. The V call is TRBV30, the J call TRBJ2-7, with 11 bases fitting TRBD1. Germline CDR1 reads GTSNPN; CDR2 reads SVGIG (reference sequence). The CDR3 runs to 14 residues. The J segment lost 3 bases and the V segment lost 0 bases, leaving 1 base of the junction unmatched. The CDR3 region is CAWSVGTGGYEQYF. The CDR3 region has the DNA TGTGCCTGGAGTGTAGGGACAGGGGGCTACGAGCAGTACTTC.

This chain links TRBV5-1 with TRBJ2-7, with D maybe TRBD2 (5 bases). The germline V gene has CDR1 SGHRS and CDR2 YFSETQ. The CDR3 is made up of 13 amino acids. Trimming shortened V by 3 bases and J by 3 bases, and 10 bases separated the two germline ends. The CDR3 sequence is CASSSGGLYEQYF. DNA for the CDR3: TGCGCCAGCAGCTCGGGCGGGCTCTACGAGCAGTACTTC.

The chain has TRBV19 and TRBJ2-1; tentatively, D is TRBD1 or TRBD2 (6 bases each). V gave up 8 bases and J gave up 1 base, with 12 bases separating them. Per germline, CDR1 LNHDA and CDR2 SQIVND (reference sequence). CDR3 length equals 14 residues. The CDR3: CASSQGGSYNEQFF. The CDR3 DNA sequence: TGTGCCAGTTCACAGGGAGGTTCCTACAATGAGCAGTTCTTC. The complete variable domain, with remaining parts taken from reference TRBV19 and TRBJ2-1, reads DGGITQSPKYLFRKEGQNVTLSCEQNLNHDAMYWYRQDPGQGLRLIYYSQIVNDFQKGDIAEGYSVSREKKESFPLTVTSAQKNPTAFYLCASSQGGSYNEQFFGPGTRLTVL.

The chain links TRBV19 to TRBJ1-1, with a possible D match to TRBD1 (6 bases). The CDR3 is made up of 14 amino acids. Trimming took 7 bases from V and 1 from J, leaving 13 bases between them. Germline V lookup: CDR1 LNHDA, CDR2 SQIVND (reference sequence). CDR3 sequence reads: CASNNRVENTEAFF. Here the CDR3 DNA reads TGTGCCAGTAATAACAGGGTAGAGAACACTGAAGCTTTCTTT.

V gene TRBV5-6 combines with J gene TRBJ2-5; D gene unclear. The CDR3 runs to 11 residues. Between the trimmed V and J ends, which lost 1 base and 5 bases, there was a span of 3 bases. Per the germline V gene, CDR1 is SGHDT and CDR2 is YYEEEE. CDR3 bases: TGTGCCAGCAGCTTGTGGGAGACCCAGTACTTC. Encoded protein: CASSLWETQYF.

This sequence joins TRBV6-5 and TRBJ1-2, with 10 bases that match TRBD1. This CDR3 contains 14 residues. The V segment lost 6 bases and the J segment 6 bases; nucleotides outside the gene matches: 7. The germline V gene has CDR1 MNHEY and CDR2 SVGAGI. The CDR3 sequence: CASRRVGTGDGYTF. The CDR3, as DNA: TGTGCCAGCAGACGGGTTGGGACAGGGGATGGCTACACCTTC.

This clone was counted only a few times. The chain joins TRBV5-1 to TRBJ2-1; TRBD2 might be the D (6 bases). Germline V CDR1 and CDR2: SGHRS, YFSETQ. Between the trimmed V and J ends, which lost 1 base and 2 bases, there was a span of 13 bases. CDR3 length: 16 residues. CDR3 loop: CASSLSSGGAYNEQFF. CDR3 in DNA: TGCGCCAGCAGCTTGTCCTCCGGGGGTGCCTACAATGAGCAGTTCTTC.

The chain links TRBV7-9 to TRBJ1-1; TRBD1 aligns across 9 bases. V lost 2 bases and J lost 0; bases outside the gene matches: 10. The CDR3 has 18 residues. CDR1 SEHNR and CDR2 FQNEAQ come from the germline V gene (reference sequence). CDR3 amino acids: CASSLRPRTGEVNTEAFF. The DNA of the CDR3 is TGTGCCAGCAGCTTACGGCCTCGGACAGGGGAAGTGAACACTGAAGCTTTCTTT.

This clone is medium-sized within its sample. The chain uses TRBV18 and TRBJ2-1, with 9 bases lining up with TRBD1. Germline assignment: CDR1 KGHSH and CDR2 LQKENI. V lost 8 bases and J lost 0; bases outside the gene matches: 5. The CDR3 sequence is 15 residues long. CDR3 coding DNA: TGTGCCAGCAATCCGACAGGGGGCTCCTACAATGAGCAGTTCTTC. Its protein is CASNPTGGSYNEQFF.

J is TRBJ1-3 and V is TRBV10-3; the D gene is possibly TRBD1 (5 bases). Trimming stripped 8 bases from V and 0 bases from J, with 11 bases between. The CDR3 runs 14 residues. Germline CDR1 ENHRY, CDR2 SYGVKD. CDR3 sequence: CAIGAVSSGNTIYF. Here the CDR3 DNA reads TGTGCCATCGGGGCCGTAAGCTCTGGAAACACCATATATTTT.

This clone has a count of ten or more. The chain carries TRBV10-3 and TRBJ1-5; D is possibly TRBD1 (6 bases). Germline V gene sequence: CDR1 ENHRY, CDR2 SYGVKD. CDR3 length: 16 residues. V was shortened by 6 bases and J by 6 bases, with 21 bases between the two germline ends. The CDR3 spells CAISDTKKGGLQPQHF. In DNA, the CDR3 is TGTGCCATCAGCGACACCAAGAAAGGGGGTCTTCAGCCCCAGCATTTT.